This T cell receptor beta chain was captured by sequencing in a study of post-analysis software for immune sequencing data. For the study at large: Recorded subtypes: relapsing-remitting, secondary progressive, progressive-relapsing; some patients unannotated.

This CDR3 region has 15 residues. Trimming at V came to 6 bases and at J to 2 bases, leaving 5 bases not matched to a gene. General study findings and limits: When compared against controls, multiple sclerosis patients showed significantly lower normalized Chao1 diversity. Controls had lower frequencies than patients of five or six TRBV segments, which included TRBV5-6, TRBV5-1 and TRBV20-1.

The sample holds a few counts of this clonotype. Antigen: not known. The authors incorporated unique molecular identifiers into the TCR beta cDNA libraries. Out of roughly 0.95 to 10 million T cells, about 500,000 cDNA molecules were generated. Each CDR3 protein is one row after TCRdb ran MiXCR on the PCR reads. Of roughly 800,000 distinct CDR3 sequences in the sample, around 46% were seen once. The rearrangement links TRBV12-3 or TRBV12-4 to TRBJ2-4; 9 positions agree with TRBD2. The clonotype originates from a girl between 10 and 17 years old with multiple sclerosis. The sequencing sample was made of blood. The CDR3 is CASSPLAGTKNIQYF. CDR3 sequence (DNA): TGTGCCAGCAGCCCCCTAGCGGGAACCAAAAACATTCAGTACTTC.